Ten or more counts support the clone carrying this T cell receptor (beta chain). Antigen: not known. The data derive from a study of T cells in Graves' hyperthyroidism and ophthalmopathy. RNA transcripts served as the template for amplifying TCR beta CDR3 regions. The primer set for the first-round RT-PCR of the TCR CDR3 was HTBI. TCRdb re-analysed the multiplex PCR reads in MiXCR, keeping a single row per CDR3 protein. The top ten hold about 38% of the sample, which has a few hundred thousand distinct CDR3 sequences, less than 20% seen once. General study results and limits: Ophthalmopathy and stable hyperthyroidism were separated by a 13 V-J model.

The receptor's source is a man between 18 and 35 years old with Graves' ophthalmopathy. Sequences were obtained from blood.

The CDR3 DNA is TGTGCCAGCAGTTTGGGGATCTCGAGCTACGAGCAGTACTTC. Translation: CASSLGISSYEQYF. This chain connects TRBV27 to TRBJ2-7; D is unclear. CDR3 length equals 14 residues. In germline, CDR1 is MNHEY, CDR2 SMNVEV (reference sequence). V was trimmed by 3 bases and J by 3 bases, leaving 12 bases between them.